The present T cell receptor beta chain was sequenced within a study of blood T cell repertoires in COVID-19. Background on the study: Samples taken during acute and convalescent COVID-19 were collected in the United States, Italy and Spain.

Trimming removed 6 bases from V and 5 bases from J, with 14 bases in between. Germline V gene data show CDR1 as LGHDT and CDR2 as YNNKEL (reference sequence). The CDR3 has 14 amino acids. Study processing details: Scientists estimated how many nucleated cells there were by amplifying reference gene primers. Sequencing was performed with immunoSEQ multiplex PCR; in TCRdb, only in-frame clones are kept and a portion is missing. The D gene and trimming were derived from the DNA, and the V and J assignments and clone size from that table. The sample lists approximately 230,000 clones, 88% occurring once. This clone was detected only a few times.

The TCR comes from an older man with acute or convalescent COVID-19. The chain has TRBV3-1 (or the pseudogene TRBV3-2) and TRBJ2-1, with a tentative D call TRBD1 (5 bases). Sequenced: peripheral blood. CDR3 loop: CASSHYGHNNEQFF. The CDR3 DNA follows: TGTGCCAGCAGTCACTATGGACACAACAATGAGCAGTTCTTC.